This T cell receptor (beta chain) emerged from a study of blood T cell repertoires in COVID-19. Overall study: Sample material is recorded as cDNA or gDNA derived from T cells, B-cell-depleted T cells, or PBMCs.

TCRdb keeps only in-frame clones here, not all; method: immunoSEQ multiplex PCR. This table holds nearly 350,000 clones, over 80% found once. Trimming cost V 5 bases and J 3 bases, with 5 bases left between them. The CDR3 covers 11 residues. The germline V gene encodes CDR1 MNHEY and CDR2 SVGAGI. The sequencing input was peripheral blood. The chain is built from TRBV6-5 and TRBJ2-7; D remains ambiguous. The TCR sequence derives from a woman in her forties or fifties with COVID-19, enrolled during active disease. DNA of the CDR3: TGTGCCAGCAGTACCTACTACGAGCAGTACTTC. It translates to CASSTYYEQYF.